These 25 T cell receptor beta chains originate from one sample sequenced in a study of blood T cell repertoires in COVID-19. Assay used: immunoSEQ multiplex PCR; TCRdb lists only in-frame clones, some missing. In the table there are a few hundred thousand clones, over 85% of which are singletons. The sample comprised peripheral blood. The receptors were sampled from an older woman with COVID-19, enrolled during active disease.

Of note for this clone: The same CDR3 arises from other DNA sequences in this sample as well. This chain connects TRBV3-1 (or the pseudogene TRBV3-2) to TRBJ1-5; a possible D gene is TRBD1 (6 bases). V was pared by 4 bases and J by 2 bases, with 9 bases between. Germline V CDR1 and CDR2: LGHDT, YNNKEL (reference sequence). The length of the CDR3 is 14 residues. CDR3 protein: CASSPRQGNQPQHF. For the CDR3, the DNA is TGTGCCAGCAGCCCAAGACAGGGCAATCAGCCCCAGCATTTT.

The chain links TRBV5-4 to TRBJ1-1, with D possibly matching TRBD1 (6 bases). V lost 1 base to trimming and J lost 4 bases, with 14 bases between them. CDR3 length equals 15 residues. Germline CDR1 is SGHNT and CDR2 is YYREEE (reference sequence). The CDR3, as DNA: TGTGCCAGCAGCTTGTTAGGGGGTCGGGGCACTGAAGCTTTCTTT. Translating gives CASSLLGGRGTEAFF.

The gene calls are TRBV19 and TRBJ1-5; D remains ambiguous. Germline V gene sequence: CDR1 LNHDA, CDR2 SQIVND (reference sequence). CDR3 length: 14 amino acids. V gave up 3 bases and J gave up 2 bases, with 8 bases separating them. In nucleotides, the CDR3 is TGTGCCAGTAGTATTAGGGAGGGCAATCAGCCCCAGCATTTT. Its translation: CASSIREGNQPQHF.

The chain carries TRBV11-1 and TRBJ1-1; 9 bases match TRBD1. V lost 2 bases and J lost 5; bases outside the gene matches: 6. CDR1 and CDR2 (germline): SGHAT, FQDESV (reference sequence). The length of the CDR3 is 15 residues. The DNA of the CDR3 is TGTGCCAGCAGCTTATCCGGGACAGGGCGGACTGAAGCTTTCTTT. Its protein is CASSLSGTGRTEAFF.

The rearrangement joins TRBV5-1 to TRBJ1-2; perhaps TRBD1 as D (5 bases). V shed 1 base and J shed 1 base, with 8 bases lying between them. The V gene's germline CDR1 is SGHRS and CDR2 YFSETQ. The CDR3 spans 14 residues. CDR3 loop: CASSLTGDNYGYTF. The DNA of the CDR3 is TGCGCCAGCAGCTTGACAGGAGATAACTATGGCTACACCTTC.

The chain carries TRBV13 and TRBJ1-1, with 10 bases lining up with TRBD1. J lost 0 bases, V lost 4 bases, and 8 bases had no gene match. From germline, CDR1 is PRHDT and CDR2 FYEKMQ (reference sequence). The CDR3 consists of 17 residues. The CDR3 loop is CASSSGQGVDLNTEAFF. Here the CDR3 DNA reads TGTGCCAGCAGCTCCGGACAGGGGGTGGATTTGAACACTGAAGCTTTCTTT.

This clone was recorded a few times. The genes are TRBV5-1 and TRBJ1-1; weak D call: TRBD1 (6 bases). Trimming took 0 bases from V and 1 from J, leaving 16 bases between them. CDR1 is SGHRS, CDR2 YFSETQ, per germline. The CDR3 has 17 residues. CDR3 residues: CASSLVMGAAGNTEAFF. The DNA of the CDR3 is TGCGCCAGCAGCTTGGTGATGGGGGCGGCGGGGAACACTGAAGCTTTCTTT.

CDR3 bases: TGTGCCAGCAGCCAGAGACCACGACGGGGCACAGATACGCAGTATTTT. Encoded protein: CASSQRPRRGTDTQYF. The chain combines TRBV3-1 (or the pseudogene TRBV3-2) with TRBJ2-3; D remains unclear. The CDR3 is 16 residues long. In germline, CDR1 is LGHDT, CDR2 YNNKEL (reference sequence). V lost 3 bases to trimming and J lost 1 base, with 14 bases between them.

V and J are TRBV6-5 and TRBJ2-5, with D hard to call. In germline, CDR1 is MNHEY, CDR2 SVGAGI. This CDR3 comprises 10 residues. V was clipped by 6 bases and J by 7 bases, with 6 bases between them. CDR3 coding DNA: TGTGCCAGCAGCCACTCGACCCAGTACTTC. Protein product: CASSHSTQYF.

This chain uses TRBV6-5 with TRBJ1-5; 7 nucleotides agree with TRBD1. CDR3 size: 15 residues. Germline values: CDR1 MNHEY, CDR2 SVGAGI. The V and J ends lost 7 bases and 3 bases, in that order; junction bases with no gene match: 9. CDR3 amino acids: CASIQDRALNQPQHF. The CDR3 region has the DNA TGTGCCAGCATCCAAGACAGGGCTCTCAATCAGCCCCAGCATTTT.

A single count supports this clone. The chain is built from TRBV4-1 and TRBJ1-1; TRBD1 matches 8 bases. The CDR3 extends over 15 amino acids. The V gene end was trimmed by 2 bases and the J gene end by 6 bases; junction bases not matched to a gene: 8. CDR1 is MGHRA, CDR2 YSYEKL, per germline. The CDR3: CASSQLQGAVAEAFF. The CDR3 DNA sequence: TGCGCCAGCAGCCAACTGCAGGGGGCGGTAGCTGAAGCTTTCTTT.

The chain couples TRBV10-3 to TRBJ1-3; TRBD1 matches at 10 bases. V was clipped by 8 bases and J by 0 bases; unmatched bases: 4. Germline CDR1 is ENHRY and CDR2 is SYGVKD. The CDR3 covers 15 residues. Written as DNA, the CDR3 is TGTGCCATCGGACAGGGGGTTAGCTCTGGAAACACCATATATTTT. Amino acids: CAIGQGVSSGNTIYF.

This clone showed up just once. V gene TRBV30 combines with J gene TRBJ1-5, with TRBD1 identical over 7 bases. V shed 0 bases, J shed 2 bases, and the junction held 7 bases outside the gene matches. CDR1 GTSNPN and CDR2 SVGIG come from the germline V gene (reference sequence). The CDR3 is made up of 16 amino acids. This CDR3 is CAWSVLGGKGNQPQHF. The CDR3 DNA reads as TGTGCCTGGAGTGTTTTAGGGGGCAAGGGCAATCAGCCCCAGCATTTT.

This clone was counted between two and nine times. The genes are TRBV6-6 and TRBJ1-2; D gene unclear. Germline assignment: CDR1 MNHNY and CDR2 SVGAGI (reference sequence). The CDR3 length is 15 residues. The V end was cut by 5 bases, the J end by 1 base, with 14 bases between. The CDR3 region has the DNA TGTGCCAGCAGTGGATCGGCCACTAATAACTATGGCTACACCTTC. It translates to CASSGSATNNYGYTF.

The rearrangement links TRBV7-8 to TRBJ1-1; 7 bases map to TRBD1. The CDR3 consists of 14 residues. V trimming: 5 bases; J trimming: 2 bases; junction bases outside the gene matches: 5. From germline, CDR1 is SGHVS and CDR2 FQNEAQ. CDR3 amino acids: CASSRQGTNTEAFF. The CDR3 DNA reads TGTGCCAGCAGCCGACAGGGAACTAACACTGAAGCTTTCTTT.

The V call is TRBV3-1 (or the pseudogene TRBV3-2), the J call TRBJ2-7, with 11 bases lining up with TRBD2. CDR1 is LGHDT, CDR2 YNNKEL, per germline (reference sequence). The CDR3 is made up of 17 amino acids. V shed 4 bases, J shed 4 bases, and the junction held 12 bases outside the gene matches. CDR3 nucleotides: TGTGCCAGCAGCCTTCAGAGACGCGGACTAGCGGGTTACGAGCAGTACTTC. Translated, it gives CASSLQRRGLAGYEQYF.

This clone appeared a few times. The gene calls are TRBV5-1 and TRBJ1-1; possible D gene TRBD1, 5 bases. The V and J ends lost 7 bases and 1 base respectively, with 8 bases between them. CDR1 SGHRS and CDR2 YFSETQ come from the germline V gene. This CDR3 comprises 12 residues. The CDR3 reads CASGDRNTEAFF. The CDR3 DNA is TGCGCCAGCGGAGACAGGAACACTGAAGCTTTCTTT.

The V call is TRBV28, the J call TRBJ1-6; D ambiguous. The CDR3 loop spans 17 amino acids. Trimming cost V 3 bases and J 0 bases, with 12 bases left between them. The V gene's germline CDR1 is MDHEN and CDR2 SYDVKM. Here the CDR3 reads CASSLFGGSSYNSPLHF. The CDR3 DNA reads as TGTGCCAGCAGTTTGTTTGGCGGGAGCTCCTATAATTCACCCCTCCACTTT.

The V and J genes are TRBV5-1 and TRBJ1-3; 7 positions match TRBD1. CDR3 length: 18 amino acids. The V gene's germline CDR1 is SGHRS and CDR2 YFSETQ. The V and J ends lost 1 base and 4 bases, in that order; junction bases with no gene match: 14. This CDR3 is CASSLSGEQGMRGNTIYF. The DNA for the CDR3 is TGCGCCAGCAGCTTGAGTGGGGAACAGGGGATGAGAGGAAACACCATATATTTT.

V and J are TRBV5-1 and TRBJ2-6; perhaps TRBD1 as D (6 bases). V gave up 0 bases and J gave up 4 bases, with 14 bases separating them. CDR1 and CDR2 from the germline V gene are SGHRS and YFSETQ. The CDR3 length is 17 residues. The CDR3 region is CASSLGRGATGANVLTF. In DNA, the CDR3 is TGCGCCAGCAGCTTGGGCAGGGGTGCGACCGGGGCCAACGTCCTGACTTTC.

This rearrangement joins TRBV28 to TRBJ2-5, with TRBD2 matching over 8 bases. Germline V gene lookup returns CDR1 MDHEN and CDR2 SYDVKM. CDR3 length equals 15 residues. After removal of 6 bases from V and 2 bases from J, the junction contained 8 bases not matched to a gene. The CDR3 loop reads CASSALAGSQETQYF. The CDR3 DNA reads as TGTGCCAGCAGCGCATTAGCGGGGAGTCAAGAGACCCAGTACTTC.

The CDR3 DNA follows: TGTGCCAGCAGCCCCAGCCGCCGGGACAGGGGTTACTTC. Amino acids: CASSPSRRDRGYF. The chain combines TRBV12-3 or TRBV12-4 with TRBJ2-5; 10 nucleotides align to TRBD1. V lost 6 bases and J lost 14; bases outside the gene matches: 12. This CDR3 comprises 13 residues.

This rearrangement joins TRBV27 to TRBJ1-2; a possible D gene is TRBD1 (6 bases). The V gene lost 5 bases and the J gene lost 3 bases, with 22 bases spanning the gap. Per germline, CDR1 MNHEY and CDR2 SMNVEV (reference sequence). CDR3 length: 17 amino acids. The CDR3 protein is CASSLRTDSSFDYGYTF. The CDR3 nucleotides are TGTGCCAGCAGTCTACGGACGGACAGTTCTTTCGACTATGGCTACACCTTC.

This chain uses TRBV6-5 with TRBJ1-6; TRBD1 agrees at 7 bases. The V segment lost 10 bases and the J segment 10 bases; nucleotides outside the gene matches: 7. The CDR3 runs 12 residues. Germline-derived CDR1 and CDR2 are MNHEY and SVGAGI. The CDR3 here is CATWDRFSPLHF. The CDR3 nucleotides read TGTGCCACCTGGGACAGATTCTCACCCCTCCACTTT.

The chain combines TRBV20-1 with TRBJ1-1, with D hard to call. Trimming took off 3 bases at V and 1 base at J, with 9 bases between the two ends. This CDR3 comprises 13 residues. Looked up from germline, CDR1 is DFQATT and CDR2 is SNEGSKA (reference sequence). This CDR3 is CSASSRENTEAFF. CDR3 in DNA: TGCAGTGCTAGTTCGCGAGAGAACACTGAAGCTTTCTTT.